This T cell receptor beta chain was found in a study of T cells in Graves' hyperthyroidism and ophthalmopathy. This clonotype was picked up one time. Amplification of TCR beta CDR3 regions was performed using RNA transcripts as template. HTBI primers were used for first-round RT-PCR of the TCR CDR3. TCRdb used MiXCR to reprocess the multiplex PCR reads, holding one entry per CDR3 protein. In the table there are about 530,000 distinct CDR3 sequences, 17% of which are singletons. V was clipped by 6 bases and J by 9 bases; unmatched bases: 8. Germline lookup yields CDR1 MGHDK and CDR2 SYGVNS. The CDR3 runs 14 residues.

The TCR was taken from a woman aged 18-29 years with Graves' ophthalmopathy. This chain joins TRBV25-1 and TRBJ1-6; 7 bases fit TRBD1. The sequenced sample consisted of blood. The CDR3 spells CASRAGTEASPLHF. Here the CDR3 DNA reads TGTGCCAGCAGAGCCGGGACAGAGGCTTCACCCCTCCACTTT.